This T cell receptor (beta chain) was retrieved from a study of blood T cell repertoires in COVID-19. TCRdb keeps only in-frame clones here, not all; method: immunoSEQ multiplex PCR. Of a few hundred thousand clones detected, 85% to 90% appear once; the ten largest clones hold 1.5% to 2%. The CDR3 runs 14 residues. The junction had 2 bases not matched to a gene; V was cut back by 0 bases and J by 3 bases. Looked up from germline, CDR1 is SGHRS and CDR2 is YFSETQ. Source material: PBMCs or T cells enriched from blood (not recorded which). This rearrangement joins TRBV5-1 to TRBJ2-7; 8 bases are shared with TRBD1. This receptor was obtained from a middle-aged woman who had recovered from COVID-19. CDR3 loop: CASSLETGDYEQYF. In DNA, the CDR3 is TGCGCCAGCAGCTTGGAGACAGGGGACTACGAGCAGTACTTC.